This is a list of T cell receptor beta chains from one sample in a study of blood T cell repertoires in COVID-19. TCRdb keeps only in-frame clones here, not all; method: immunoSEQ multiplex PCR. The data hold over 30,000 clones, with about 82% observed a single time. Sequencing input: peripheral blood. The origin of the receptors is a man aged 80 or over with active or convalescent COVID-19. Each CDR3 is given with its conserved first and last residue. The D gene is left open where the match is weak. Clone size is given for some rows only: seen once, a few or many times, or a class if the clone is expanded.

-	TRBV6-5	once	TRBJ1-1	CASCRGRNTEAFF	TGTGCCAGCTGCAGGGGAAGGAACACTGAAGCTTTCTTT
TRBD1	TRBV7-8	-	TRBJ2-7	CASSSRQGFSTYEQYF	TGTGCCAGCAGCTCGAGACAGGGATTCAGCACCTACGAGCAGTACTTC
TRBD2	TRBV5-6	once	TRBJ2-7	CASRALGGTYEQYF	TGTGCCAGCAGGGCGTTGGGGGGGACCTACGAGCAGTACTTC
-	TRBV7-2	few	TRBJ1-3	CASSPYMRDSGNTIYF	TGTGCCAGCAGCCCTTATATGCGGGACTCTGGAAACACCATATATTTT
-	TRBV4-1	-	TRBJ2-3	CASSRAGAGTDTQYF	TGCGCCAGCAGCCGGGCGGGGGCAGGCACAGATACGCAGTATTTT
-	TRBV29-1	-	TRBJ1-1	CSALQGTMNTEAFF	TGCAGCGCGCTACAGGGAACCATGAACACTGAAGCTTTCTTT
TRBD1	TRBV10-3	-	TRBJ1-1	CAISEPGQVNTEAFF	TGTGCCATCAGTGAGCCGGGACAGGTGAACACTGAAGCTTTCTTT
-	TRBV2	-	TRBJ1-5	CATQINSNQPQHF	TGTGCCACACAGATTAATAGCAATCAGCCCCAGCATTTT
TRBD2	TRBV19	-	TRBJ2-1	CASSGLAGGFYNEQFF	TGTGCCAGTAGTGGACTAGCGGGAGGGTTCTACAATGAGCAGTTCTTC
TRBD2	TRBV7-3	once	TRBJ2-1	CASSPGTSYYNEQFF	TGTGCCAGCAGCCCCGGGACTAGCTACTACAATGAGCAGTTCTTC
TRBD2	TRBV7-6	-	TRBJ2-3	CASSLASGSDGTSTDTQYF	TGTGCCAGCAGCTTAGCTAGCGGGAGCGACGGTACTAGCACAGATACGCAGTATTTT
-	TRBV6-5	few	TRBJ1-5	CASSYSRVVGNQPQHF	TGTGCCAGCAGTTACTCGAGGGTCGTGGGCAATCAGCCCCAGCATTTT
-	TRBV10-3	-	TRBJ1-2	CAISDVRENYGYTF	TGTGCCATCAGTGATGTGCGGGAGAACTATGGCTACACCTTC
-	TRBV7-2	few	TRBJ1-1	CASSQYGGVSGTEAFF	TGTGCCAGCTCCCAGTACGGCGGGGTCTCTGGGACTGAAGCTTTCTTT
-	TRBV5-1	-	TRBJ2-3	CASSLTGNTDTQYF	TGCGCCAGCAGCTTGACAGGAAACACAGATACGCAGTATTTT
-	TRBV27	-	TRBJ2-7	CASSPAGPTGEQYF	TGTGCCAGCAGTCCGGCCGGGCCGACGGGGGAGCAGTACTTC
TRBD1	TRBV4-3	-	TRBJ2-6	CASSRSGTGVGANVLTF	TGCGCCAGCAGCCGATCCGGGACAGGGGTTGGGGCCAACGTCCTGACTTTC
-	TRBV5-1	-	TRBJ2-1	CASSLGDTRGAYNEQFF	TGCGCCAGCAGCTTGGGGGACACCCGAGGGGCTTACAATGAGCAGTTCTTC
-	TRBV28	-	TRBJ1-6	CASSLAFFHTGTQNSPLHF	TGTGCCAGCAGTTTAGCCTTCTTCCATACGGGTACCCAGAATTCACCCCTCCACTTT
-	TRBV28	-	TRBJ2-7	CASSLLGDNYEQYF	TGTGCCAGCAGTTTATTAGGGGACAACTACGAGCAGTACTTC
-	TRBV7-6	-	TRBJ2-3	CASSLFGERTDTQYF	TGTGCCAGCAGCTTGTTTGGGGAGAGGACAGATACGCAGTATTTT
-	TRBV2	-	TRBJ2-1	CASFLANEQFF	TGTGCCAGCTTTCTAGCGAATGAGCAGTTCTTC
-	TRBV6-5	few	TRBJ2-7	CASRKTELYEQYF	TGTGCCAGCAGAAAGACAGAGCTCTACGAGCAGTACTTC
TRBD2	TRBV6-5	-	TRBJ2-5	CASKRREGTQYF	TGTGCCAGCAAACGTAGGGAGGGGACCCAGTACTTC
-	TRBV10-3	-	TRBJ1-2	CAISEPRTRFGYTF	TGTGCCATCAGTGAGCCCCGGACACGTTTTGGCTACACCTTC
-	TRBV5-1	-	TRBJ1-1	CASSLTGNTEAFF	TGCGCCAGCAGCTTGACAGGGAACACTGAAGCTTTCTTT
TRBD1	TRBV30	-	TRBJ2-1	CAGERDSGLNVYNEQFF	TGTGCCGGAGAACGGGACAGTGGTCTTAATGTATACAATGAGCAGTTCTTC
-	TRBV4-1	-	TRBJ1-4	CASSQTVAGGNEKLFF	TGCGCCAGCAGCCAAACTGTCGCGGGGGGGAATGAAAAACTGTTTTTT
-	TRBV7-9	-	TRBJ1-4	CASSVGGRRNEKLFF	TGTGCCAGCAGCGTTGGAGGACGGCGGAATGAAAAACTGTTTTTT
-	TRBV29-1	-	TRBJ2-1	CSVEGAVGGKSSYNEQFF	TGCAGCGTTGAAGGGGCGGTCGGGGGAAAGAGCTCCTACAATGAGCAGTTCTTC
-	TRBV28	-	TRBJ2-3	CASSLFGLAHGTDTQYF	TGTGCCAGCAGTTTATTTGGGCTAGCGCACGGAACAGATACGCAGTATTTT
-	TRBV19	-	TRBJ2-1	CASSIGLFNEQFF	TGTGCCAGTAGTATAGGACTATTCAATGAGCAGTTCTTC
-	TRBV6-5	once	TRBJ1-5	CASSYSPGSQPQHF	TGTGCCAGCAGTTACTCCCCAGGAAGTCAGCCCCAGCATTTT
-	TRBV5-8	-	TRBJ2-3	CASSLTISTDTQYF	TGTGCCAGCAGCTTAACAATTAGCACAGATACGCAGTATTTT
-	TRBV5-1	-	TRBJ2-7	CASSLGLLSYEQYF	TGCGCCAGCAGCTTGGGTCTCCTCTCCTACGAGCAGTACTTC
TRBD1	TRBV30	-	TRBJ2-1	CAWRIVGGEKQFF	TGTGCCTGGAGAATAGTAGGGGGCGAGAAGCAGTTCTTC
TRBD1	TRBV19	-	TRBJ2-7	CASSMQDRGTYEQYF	TGTGCCAGTAGTATGCAGGACAGGGGAACCTACGAGCAGTACTTC
-	TRBV4-2	-	TRBJ1-3	CASSQGVGGGGNTIYF	TGTGCCAGCAGCCAAGGCGTTGGCGGCGGTGGAAACACCATATATTTT
TRBD2	TRBV28	-	TRBJ2-1	CASRMLWGGEDEQFF	TGTGCCAGCCGTATGTTGTGGGGGGGTGAGGATGAGCAGTTCTTC
-	TRBV10-1	once	TRBJ2-5	CASSEGVVDRETQYF	TGCGCCAGCAGTGAAGGGGTCGTGGATAGGGAGACCCAGTACTTC
-	TRBV10-3	-	TRBJ1-2	CAISVSGDGYTF	TGTGCCATCAGTGTTTCAGGGGACGGCTACACCTTC
TRBD2	TRBV18	-	TRBJ2-7	CASSPVLGGREQYF	TGTGCCAGCTCACCAGTCCTTGGCGGGAGGGAGCAGTACTTC
TRBD1	TRBV27	-	TRBJ2-7	CASSSAGQAYEQYF	TGTGCCAGCAGTTCCGCGGGACAGGCCTACGAGCAGTACTTC
-	TRBV28	few	TRBJ1-2	CALNSGGQPSNYGYTF	TGTGCCCTAAATTCGGGGGGGCAACCCTCTAACTATGGCTACACCTTC
-	TRBV7-2	-	TRBJ2-7	CASSLLGGGYEQYF	TGTGCCAGCAGCTTGTTAGGGGGGGGCTACGAGCAGTACTTC
TRBD1	TRBV6-5	-	TRBJ1-1	CASSFTGQGNTEAFF	TGTGCCAGCAGTTTTACGGGACAGGGGAACACTGAAGCTTTCTTT
-	TRBV21-1	-	TRBJ2-7	CASSKVLLAGGGEQYF	TGTGCCAGCAGCAAAGTACTCCTAGCGGGAGGGGGCGAGCAGTACTTC
TRBD2	TRBV11-2	-	TRBJ2-5	CASSPAGLQETQYF	TGTGCCAGCAGCCCCGCGGGACTACAAGAGACCCAGTACTTC
TRBD2	TRBV19	-	TRBJ2-3	CASRGGLAGNTDTQYF	TGTGCCAGTAGGGGGGGACTAGCGGGAAACACAGATACGCAGTATTTT
-	TRBV29-1	-	TRBJ2-1	CSVQGSYNEQFF	TGCAGCGTGCAGGGTTCCTACAATGAGCAGTTCTTC
TRBD1	TRBV18	-	TRBJ1-4	CASSPQGQGAGEKLFF	TGTGCCAGCTCACCACAGGGACAGGGGGCCGGTGAAAAACTGTTTTTT
TRBD1	TRBV5-6	few	TRBJ2-7	CASSLWTGTHEQYF	TGTGCCAGCAGCCTATGGACAGGGACCCACGAGCAGTACTTC
-	TRBV28	-	TRBJ2-5	CASSLLGFAGQETQYF	TGTGCCAGCAGTTTATTGGGGTTTGCGGGCCAAGAGACCCAGTACTTC